A single sample is the source of the 32 T cell receptor beta chains below, sequenced in a study of blood T cell repertoires in COVID-19. Method: immunoSEQ multiplex PCR; TCRdb's copy keeps in-frame clones and lacks some. Among 150,000 or so clones listed, 80% to 90% were seen once. Sequenced sample: peripheral blood. The receptors were gathered from a woman in her 70s with acute or convalescent COVID-19.

The chain has TRBV5-3 and TRBJ2-7; 12 bases are shared with TRBD2. Being an ORF, TRBV5-3 has a function that is uncertain. Trimming at V came to 9 bases and at J to 6 bases, leaving 19 bases not matched to a gene. CDR3 length: 17 residues. CDR3: CAIKGFSLAGGSVEQYF. CDR3 nucleotide sequence: TGTGCCATAAAGGGGTTTTCGCTAGCGGGAGGGAGCGTCGAGCAGTACTTC.

J is TRBJ1-4 and V is TRBV28; no definite D call. The CDR3 is made up of 18 amino acids. Per germline, CDR1 MDHEN and CDR2 SYDVKM. V lost 2 bases and J 0 bases, leaving 16 bases between the germline ends. CDR3 nucleotide sequence: TGTGCCAGCAGTTTAATGATTGGCCTGATTGCAACTAATGAAAAACTGTTTTTT. It encodes CASSLMIGLIATNEKLFF.

V is TRBV4-2 and J is TRBJ1-2, with D possibly being TRBD1 (5 bases). The CDR3 has 16 residues. V lost 0 bases to trimming and J lost 7 bases, with 18 bases between them. Germline V gene data show CDR1 as LGHNA and CDR2 as YNFKEQ. The CDR3 region has the DNA TGTGCCAGCAGCCAAGATCTTATTACAGGTCGGTCTGGCTACACCTTC. Encoded protein: CASSQDLITGRSGYTF.

The genes are TRBV5-1 and TRBJ2-1, with D maybe TRBD1 (6 bases). The germline CDR1 and CDR2 sequences are SGHRS and YFSETQ. Trimming left V 6 bases short and J 6 bases short, with 13 bases between. This CDR3 spans 13 amino acids. For the CDR3, the DNA is TGCGCCAGCAATAACCAAGGGGGCAATGAGCAGTTCTTC. Translation gives CASNNQGGNEQFF.

This clone was found a few times. The chain is built from TRBV28 and TRBJ1-1; 7 positions match TRBD1. The V and J ends lost 5 bases and 0 bases, in that order; junction bases with no gene match: 9. The CDR3 runs 16 residues. Germline V gene data show CDR1 as MDHEN and CDR2 as SYDVKM. The CDR3 protein is CASSPTTGPLNTEAFF. In DNA form, the CDR3 reads TGTGCCAGCAGTCCAACGACAGGGCCCTTGAACACTGAAGCTTTCTTT.

J is TRBJ2-4 and V is TRBV18; 8 bases are a match to TRBD1. Germline CDR1 is KGHSH and CDR2 is LQKENI. This CDR3 is 17 amino acids long. The J segment lost 3 bases and the V segment lost 2 bases, leaving 9 bases of the junction unmatched. The CDR3: CASSPAPGGAGKNIQYF. CDR3 sequence (DNA): TGTGCCAGCTCACCAGCTCCAGGGGGCGCGGGCAAAAACATTCAGTACTTC.

The chain carries TRBV15 and TRBJ2-7; a possible D gene is TRBD2 (5 bases). Trimming pared 2 bases from V and 7 bases from J, leaving 9 bases between. The CDR3 is made up of 12 amino acids. The V gene's germline CDR1 is LNHNV and CDR2 YYDKDF (reference sequence). CDR3 sequence reads: CATSRPTGEQYF. In nucleotides, the CDR3 is TGTGCCACCAGCAGACCGACGGGGGAGCAGTACTTC.

This rearrangement joins TRBV4-2 to TRBJ1-3; the match to TRBD1 covers 10 bases. V was pared by 0 bases and J by 7 bases, with 12 bases of the junction left unmatched. The CDR3 loop spans 18 amino acids. Per the germline V gene, CDR1 is LGHNA and CDR2 is YNFKEQ. The CDR3 nucleotides read TGTGCCAGCAGCCAAGATCCCTTTCCGGGACAGGGGACCAACACCATATATTTT. Its translation is CASSQDPFPGQGTNTIYF.

The chain carries TRBV6-2 or TRBV6-3 and TRBJ2-1; 9 nucleotides match TRBD2. The length of the CDR3 is 14 residues. The germline V gene has CDR1 MNHEY and CDR2 SVGEGT. J gave up 8 bases and V 2 bases, and 4 bases lay outside the gene matches. The CDR3 sequence is CASSYNAGGYEQFF. The CDR3 bases are TGTGCCAGCAGTTACAATGCGGGAGGGTATGAGCAGTTCTTC.

The chain uses TRBV4-2 and TRBJ1-1; D might be TRBD1 (6 bases). The CDR3 runs to 13 residues. Germline CDR1 LGHNA, CDR2 YNFKEQ. The V gene lost 0 bases and the J gene lost 5 bases, with 7 bases spanning the gap. The DNA of the CDR3 is TGTGCCAGCAGCCAAGAGGGGGCGACTGAAGCTTTCTTT. Encoded protein: CASSQEGATEAFF.

This clone was seen a single time. The V and J genes are TRBV19 and TRBJ2-1, with 9 bases lining up with TRBD2. This CDR3 comprises 16 residues. Germline lookup yields CDR1 LNHDA and CDR2 SQIVND (reference sequence). J was trimmed by 8 bases and V by 6 bases; bases with no gene match: 14. The CDR3 loop is CASSLPSGGSLYEQFF. DNA for the CDR3: TGTGCCAGTAGCCTGCCGAGCGGGGGGTCGTTGTATGAGCAGTTCTTC.

This chain links TRBV12-3 or TRBV12-4 with TRBJ1-2; 8 bases agree with TRBD1. V shed 6 bases, J shed 7 bases, and the junction held 7 bases outside the gene matches. This CDR3 contains 13 residues. The CDR3 here is CASSLDRVRGYTF. As DNA, the CDR3 is TGTGCCAGCAGCCTGGACAGGGTCCGTGGCTACACCTTC.

The chain joins TRBV30 to TRBJ1-2, with a tentative D call TRBD1 (5 bases). CDR1 is GTSNPN and CDR2 is SVGIG in the germline V gene (reference sequence). Trimming cost V 2 bases and J 5 bases, with 21 bases left between them. The CDR3 length is 16 residues. The CDR3 bases are TGTGCCTGGAGTCCTAAAGGACACGGACGGGAGTATGGCTACACCTTC. The encoded protein is CAWSPKGHGREYGYTF.

The chain links TRBV18 to TRBJ1-1; TRBD1 agrees at 10 bases. Losses at the gene ends were 2 bases for V and 4 bases for J; bases not matched to a gene: 10. The germline V gene has CDR1 KGHSH and CDR2 LQKENI. This CDR3 contains 17 residues. The chain's CDR3 is CASSPARQGAGGTEAFF. The CDR3 nucleotides read TGTGCCAGCTCACCAGCGAGACAGGGGGCGGGAGGCACTGAAGCTTTCTTT.

The chain has TRBV4-2 and TRBJ2-7; D not certain. Germline assignment: CDR1 LGHNA and CDR2 YNFKEQ. The V and J ends lost 1 base and 3 bases respectively, with 13 bases between them. The length of the CDR3 is 15 residues. CDR3 DNA: TGTGCCAGCAGCCAAGGTAGTCGGGTAGACTACGAGCAGTACTTC. Residues: CASSQGSRVDYEQYF.

V gene TRBV6-6 combines with J gene TRBJ2-1; no reliable D call. The CDR3 totals 12 residues. Germline CDR1 MNHNY, CDR2 SVGAGI (reference sequence). V was trimmed by 5 bases and J by 5 bases, leaving 7 bases between them. CDR3 sequence: CASSRENNEQFF. CDR3 DNA: TGTGCCAGCAGTCGCGAGAACAATGAGCAGTTCTTC.

The sample holds one count of this clone. The chain couples TRBV10-1 to TRBJ1-1; no clear D. CDR3 length: 13 amino acids. With 1 base removed from V and 3 bases from J, the gap between germline ends came to 6 bases. Germline loops: CDR1 WNHNN, CDR2 SYGVQD (reference sequence). The CDR3 protein is CASSEWPDTEAFF. The CDR3 nucleotides are TGCGCCAGCAGTGAGTGGCCCGACACTGAAGCTTTCTTT.

V gene TRBV7-9 combines with J gene TRBJ2-2; D is possibly TRBD1 (6 bases). Trimming left V 4 bases short and J 0 bases short, with 9 bases between. Germline V gene data show CDR1 as SEHNR and CDR2 as FQNEAQ (reference sequence). The CDR3 extends over 15 amino acids. The CDR3 DNA reads as TGTGCCAGCAGCTACGGGACAACGAACACCGGGGAGCTGTTTTTT. Amino acids: CASSYGTTNTGELFF.

The V gene is TRBV28, the J gene TRBJ2-7; weak D call: TRBD2 (5 bases). Germline V gives CDR1 MDHEN, CDR2 SYDVKM. V was clipped by 7 bases and J by 1 base, with 11 bases between them. The CDR3 covers 13 residues. CDR3 amino acids: CASMAGGSYEQYF. CDR3 bases: TGTGCCAGCATGGCCGGAGGTTCCTACGAGCAGTACTTC.

The rearrangement uses TRBV6-6 and TRBJ1-5; tentative D call: TRBD1 (6 bases). Trimming stripped 2 bases from V and 3 bases from J, with 11 bases between. The CDR3 covers 15 residues. CDR1 and CDR2 from the germline V gene are MNHNY and SVGAGI (reference sequence). This CDR3 is CASSYEGGTNQPQHF. The CDR3 nucleotides are TGTGCCAGCAGTTACGAGGGGGGGACCAATCAGCCCCAGCATTTT.

The sample holds one count of this clone. V and J are TRBV5-1 and TRBJ2-3, with 8 bases fitting TRBD1. CDR1 and CDR2 from the germline V gene are SGHRS and YFSETQ. V was pared by 4 bases and J by 4 bases, with 11 bases of the junction left unmatched. The CDR3 sequence is 16 residues long. Here the CDR3 reads CASSQIQGGLSDTQYF. Written as DNA, the CDR3 is TGCGCCAGCAGCCAGATACAGGGGGGTTTGTCAGATACGCAGTATTTT.

This clone was found once. J is TRBJ1-6 and V is TRBV5-6; unclear D gene. The CDR3 is 15 amino acids. Germline V CDR1 and CDR2: SGHDT, YYEEEE. Trimming removed 1 base from V and 7 bases from J, with 12 bases in between. CDR3 in amino acids: CASSLFSAPNSPLHF. CDR3 bases: TGTGCCAGCAGCTTGTTTTCAGCGCCGAATTCACCCCTCCACTTT.

This chain uses TRBV15 with TRBJ2-5, with 7 bases that match TRBD1. The CDR3 is 14 residues long. Germline CDR1 and CDR2: LNHNV and YYDKDF (reference sequence). The V gene end was trimmed by 2 bases and the J gene end by 5 bases; junction bases not matched to a gene: 5. CDR3 loop: CATSRTTGWETQYF. The CDR3 bases are TGTGCCACCAGCAGAACGACAGGGTGGGAGACCCAGTACTTC.

This clone came up once. The chain couples TRBV5-1 to TRBJ1-2; perhaps TRBD1 as D (6 bases). The germline V and J ends were trimmed by 4 bases and 2 bases, with 12 bases remaining between them. Per the germline V gene, CDR1 is SGHRS and CDR2 is YFSETQ. The CDR3 extends over 14 amino acids. The CDR3 protein is CASSPDRLNYGYTF. The CDR3 DNA follows: TGCGCCAGCAGCCCCGACAGGTTAAACTATGGCTACACCTTC.

The CDR3 loop reads CASSLAGANSGNTIYF. In nucleotides, the CDR3 is TGTGCCAGCAGCTTAGCAGGGGCCAACTCTGGAAACACCATATATTTT. This rearrangement joins TRBV11-2 to TRBJ1-3, with D maybe TRBD1 (6 bases). Deletions cut 1 base from V and 0 bases from J, with 10 bases between. Germline V gives CDR1 SGHAT, CDR2 FQNNGV. The CDR3 is 16 residues long.

V gene TRBV6-2 or TRBV6-3 combines with J gene TRBJ2-3; weak D call: TRBD2 (6 bases). The germline V gene encodes CDR1 MNHEY and CDR2 SVGEGT. The CDR3 totals 18 residues. Trimming shortened V by 2 bases and J by 1 base, and 19 bases separated the two germline ends. The CDR3 loop reads CASSYEIGRRSGTDTQYF. CDR3 sequence (DNA): TGTGCCAGCAGTTACGAGATTGGGAGGAGGTCCGGCACAGATACGCAGTATTTT.

V is TRBV9 and J is TRBJ2-2; D is undetermined. V was pared by 7 bases and J by 0 bases, with 10 bases between. There are 14 residues in the CDR3. Germline V CDR1 and CDR2: SGDLS, YYNGEE. The CDR3 protein is CASEPQTNTGELFF. CDR3 nucleotides: TGTGCCAGCGAGCCACAGACGAACACCGGGGAGCTGTTTTTT.

The V call is TRBV11-2, the J call TRBJ1-1, with D uncertain. Germline V gives CDR1 SGHAT, CDR2 FQNNGV. This CDR3 has 13 residues. The V and J ends lost 3 bases and 2 bases respectively, with 7 bases between them. CDR3 in DNA: TGTGCCAGCAGCTTGACTACCAACACTGAAGCTTTCTTT. Translating gives CASSLTTNTEAFF.

In DNA form, the CDR3 reads TGTGCCAGCAGTTTATCCGGACAGGGCGGCATGGGGCAGCAGTACTTC. Its protein product is CASSLSGQGGMGQQYF. This rearrangement joins TRBV27 to TRBJ2-7, with 8 positions matching TRBD1. With 0 bases clipped from V and 8 bases from J, the junction kept 12 bases outside the gene matches. The CDR3 runs to 16 residues. CDR1 is MNHEY, CDR2 SMNVEV, per germline (reference sequence).

V usage is TRBV5-4 and J usage is TRBJ2-3; 9 bases fit TRBD2. Losses at the gene ends were 1 base for V and 1 base for J; bases not matched to a gene: 7. The CDR3 is 17 amino acids. CDR1 is SGHNT and CDR2 is YYREEE in the germline V gene (reference sequence). The chain's CDR3 is CASSLQRGAGGTDTQYF. In nucleotides, the CDR3 is TGTGCCAGCAGCTTGCAGCGGGGGGCGGGCGGCACAGATACGCAGTATTTT.

The chain combines TRBV19 with TRBJ2-5; a possible D gene is TRBD2 (6 bases). Germline values: CDR1 LNHDA, CDR2 SQIVND (reference sequence). CDR3 length: 15 amino acids. Trimming removed 3 bases from V and 4 bases from J, with 15 bases in between. CDR3 in amino acids: CASSIGRGLGETQYF. Here the CDR3 DNA reads TGTGCCAGTAGTATCGGCCGGGGGTTGGGAGAGACCCAGTACTTC.

The CDR3 sequence: CASSTRETQYF. CDR3 nucleotide sequence: TGTGCCAGCAGTACAAGAGAGACCCAGTACTTC. The V call is TRBV6-5, the J call TRBJ2-5, with D hard to call. V lost 5 bases to trimming and J lost 4 bases, with 5 bases between them. Germline V gives CDR1 MNHEY, CDR2 SVGAGI. The CDR3 spans 11 residues.